The next 28 T cell receptor beta chains were all read from a single sample in a study of OX40 agonist ivuxolimab in advanced cancers. Assay used: immunoSEQ multiplex PCR; TCRdb lists only in-frame clones, some missing. The repertoire holds some 58,000 clones, approximately 80% seen once, with about 3.7% in the top ten. The sample was CD4+ or CD8+ T cells sorted from blood, taken in a trial of the OX40 agonist ivuxolimab. These receptor sequences come from an adult with an advanced solid tumor such as melanoma, head and neck, liver or kidney cancer.

The genes are TRBV13 and TRBJ2-7, with 8 bases matching TRBD2. The CDR3 sequence is 17 residues long. CDR1 and CDR2 from the germline V gene are PRHDT and FYEKMQ (reference sequence). The junction had 13 bases not matched to a gene; V was cut back by 1 base and J by 5 bases. The CDR3 protein is CASSLENREGLRDEQYF. In DNA form, the CDR3 reads TGTGCCAGCAGCTTAGAGAATCGGGAGGGCCTTCGGGACGAGCAGTACTTC.

This sequence joins TRBV19 and TRBJ1-4; D unclear. CDR3 length: 14 residues. Germline V lookup: CDR1 LNHDA, CDR2 SQIVND (reference sequence). V gave up 2 bases and J gave up 5 bases, with 9 bases separating them. The CDR3 protein is CASSIQEKNEKLFF. The CDR3 bases are TGTGCCAGTAGTATACAGGAGAAGAATGAAAAACTGTTTTTT.

The genes are TRBV5-1 and TRBJ2-3, with D possibly matching TRBD1 (5 bases). Germline assignment: CDR1 SGHRS and CDR2 YFSETQ. V lost 5 bases and J lost 2, with 12 bases in between. The CDR3 totals 14 residues. The CDR3 DNA follows: TGCGCCAGCAGTTTCTTGACAGACACAGATACGCAGTATTTT. Residues: CASSFLTDTDTQYF.

This rearrangement joins TRBV18 to TRBJ2-7, with TRBD1 matching over 9 bases. Per the germline V gene, CDR1 is KGHSH and CDR2 is LQKENI. The CDR3 is 15 amino acids. Trimming cost V 10 bases and J 7 bases; bases outside gene matches: 17. This chain's CDR3 is CATTPSRTGEGEQYF. The DNA for the CDR3 is TGTGCCACTACACCCTCAAGGACAGGGGAAGGAGAGCAGTACTTC.

This clone appeared a few times. The CDR3 region has the DNA TGTGCCAGCAGTTCTGCGGCGAACACCGGGGAGCTGTTTTTT. Translation gives CASSSAANTGELFF. The V call is TRBV6-5, the J call TRBJ2-2; no firm D call. Germline CDR1 is MNHEY and CDR2 is SVGAGI. The CDR3 consists of 14 residues. The V end lost 4 bases, the J end lost 0 bases, and 6 bases lay between the germline ends.

The V and J genes are TRBV5-4 and TRBJ2-5; 9 bases agree with TRBD2. The germline V gene encodes CDR1 SGHNT and CDR2 YYREEE (reference sequence). The CDR3 consists of 16 residues. Germline trimming cut 7 bases from V and 2 bases from J; bases unmatched to any gene: 12. In DNA form, the CDR3 reads TGTGCCAGCTCAGGGGGGAGCGGGAGGAATCAAGAGACCCAGTACTTC. This codes for CASSGGSGRNQETQYF. The full variable domain, completed using reference TRBV5-4 and TRBJ2-5, is ETGVTQSPTHLIKTRGQQVTLRCSSQSGHNTVSWYQQALGQGPQFIFQYYREEENGRGNFPPRFSGLQFPNYSSELNVNALELDDSALYLCASSGGSGRNQETQYFGPGTRLLVL.

The V call is TRBV4-2, the J call TRBJ1-2; a possible D gene is TRBD1 (6 bases). V was clipped by 4 bases and J by 1 base, with 19 bases between them. The CDR3 sequence is 17 residues long. Germline V lookup: CDR1 LGHNA, CDR2 YNFKEQ. The CDR3, as DNA: TGTGCCAGCAGCCGGGCCCTGGCGGGACAAATTAACTATGGCTACACCTTC. Its protein product is CASSRALAGQINYGYTF.

V gene TRBV30 combines with J gene TRBJ2-2; possibly TRBD1 for D (6 bases). The germline V gene encodes CDR1 GTSNPN and CDR2 SVGIG (reference sequence). The CDR3 covers 14 residues. V lost 0 bases and J 3 bases, leaving 8 bases between the germline ends. In DNA form, the CDR3 reads TGTGCCTGGAGTGTCGGACAGTACACCGGGGAGCTGTTTTTT. This encodes CAWSVGQYTGELFF.

This chain links TRBV5-6 with TRBJ2-7; 8 bases are shared with TRBD1. This CDR3 is built from 14 residues. Germline V gene sequence: CDR1 SGHDT, CDR2 YYEEEE. Trimming removed 1 base from V and 7 bases from J; junction bases left unmatched: 7. CDR3 coding DNA: TGTGCCAGCAGCTTGTGGCAGGGGGCAAGGGAGCAGTACTTC. As protein: CASSLWQGAREQYF.

The chain joins TRBV9 to TRBJ1-1, with unresolved D. Germline values: CDR1 SGDLS, CDR2 YYNGEE. V gave up 7 bases and J gave up 3 bases, with 16 bases separating them. This CDR3 is 14 amino acids long. CDR3 residues: CASAVQPGDTEAFF. CDR3 nucleotides: TGTGCCAGCGCTGTCCAACCCGGGGACACTGAAGCTTTCTTT. Complete variable domain (other parts from reference TRBV9 and TRBJ1-1): DSGVTQTPKHLITATGQRVTLRCSPRSGDLSVYWYQQSLDQGLQFLIQYYNGEERAKGNILERFSAQQFPDLHSELNLSSLELGDSALYFCASAVQPGDTEAFFGQGTRLTVV.

The chain carries TRBV12-5 and TRBJ1-2, with TRBD1 identical over 7 bases. Unmatched junction bases numbered 1, after V lost 5 bases and J lost 4 bases. The CDR3 length is 12 residues. Germline V gene lookup returns CDR1 LGHNT and CDR2 FRNRAP. The DNA of the CDR3 is TGTGCTAGTGGTCGGGACAGCTATGGCTACACCTTC. This codes for CASGRDSYGYTF. The whole variable domain, filled in from reference TRBV12-5 and TRBJ1-2, reads DARVTQTPRHKVTEMGQEVTMRCQPILGHNTVFWYRQTMMQGLELLAYFRNRAPLDDSGMPKDRFSAEMPDATLATLKIQPSEPRDSAVYFCASGRDSYGYTFGSGTRLTVV.

J is TRBJ2-2 and V is TRBV18, with D perhaps TRBD2 (6 bases). This CDR3 spans 14 amino acids. V was trimmed by 6 bases and J by 6 bases, leaving 14 bases between them. CDR1 is KGHSH, CDR2 LQKENI, per germline. CDR3 coding DNA: TGTGCCAGCTCGTCACAAGGAGGGGCCGGGGAGCTGTTTTTT. Translated, it gives CASSSQGGAGELFF.

The J gene is TRBJ2-1, the V gene TRBV4-2; D may correspond to TRBD1 or TRBD2 (5 bases each). V lost 2 bases, J lost 6 bases, and 14 bases lay in between. The CDR3 spans 15 residues. Germline loops: CDR1 LGHNA, CDR2 YNFKEQ. DNA for the CDR3: TGTGCCAGCAGCCAATCCCCGGGACCAAGCAATGAGCAGTTCTTC. It translates to CASSQSPGPSNEQFF.

The CDR3 here is CAISESITWQPQHF. The CDR3 DNA reads TGTGCCATCAGTGAGTCGATAACTTGGCAGCCCCAGCATTTT. V and J are TRBV10-3 and TRBJ1-5; D remains unclear. This CDR3 spans 14 amino acids. The germline gives CDR1 ENHRY, CDR2 SYGVKD. V was cut by 0 bases and J by 7 bases, with 10 bases left in between.

The chain uses TRBV19 and TRBJ2-5; weak D call: TRBD1 (6 bases). The CDR3 totals 13 residues. Trimming removed 5 bases at V and 4 bases at J, with 11 bases between. Germline V gene lookup returns CDR1 LNHDA and CDR2 SQIVND (reference sequence). The CDR3 DNA follows: TGTGCCAGTAGTGAACAGGGACCAGAGACCCAGTACTTC. It yields the protein CASSEQGPETQYF.

The chain is built from TRBV7-9 and TRBJ2-1; 7 positions match TRBD1. The CDR3 is made up of 15 amino acids. V shed 5 bases, J shed 2 bases, and the junction held 6 bases outside the gene matches. Germline lookup yields CDR1 SEHNR and CDR2 FQNEAQ (reference sequence). The CDR3 sequence is CASSTGQGAYNEQFF. The CDR3 DNA reads as TGTGCCAGCAGCACCGGGCAGGGGGCCTACAATGAGCAGTTCTTC.

This CDR3 reads CASSSHRVDNPNQPQHF. CDR3 sequence (DNA): TGTGCCAGTAGTTCTCACAGGGTGGACAATCCCAATCAGCCCCAGCATTTT. The chain joins TRBV19 to TRBJ1-5; the D gene is possibly TRBD1 (6 bases). V was cut by 5 bases and J by 3 bases, with 20 bases left in between. Per the germline V gene, CDR1 is LNHDA and CDR2 is SQIVND (reference sequence). The CDR3 loop spans 17 amino acids.

This sequence joins TRBV5-1 and TRBJ1-5; weak D call: TRBD1 (6 bases). Germline V gene data show CDR1 as SGHRS and CDR2 as YFSETQ. V shed 4 bases and J shed 4 bases, with 9 bases lying between them. The CDR3 has 13 amino acids. The CDR3 nucleotides read TGCGCCAGCAGCCCAGGGGTAAATCAGCCCCAGCATTTT. Encoded protein: CASSPGVNQPQHF.

This sequence joins TRBV9 and TRBJ1-2, with TRBD1 matching over 9 bases. The CDR3 covers 17 residues. V lost 3 bases, J lost 2 bases, and 11 bases stayed unmatched. Looked up from germline, CDR1 is SGDLS and CDR2 is YYNGEE. This chain's CDR3 is CASSARTGEGKNYGYTF. The CDR3 DNA reads TGTGCCAGCAGCGCCAGGACAGGGGAGGGGAAGAACTATGGCTACACCTTC.

The chain uses TRBV6-5 and TRBJ2-7, with D perhaps TRBD1 (6 bases). The V gene lost 7 bases and the J gene lost 3 bases, with 19 bases spanning the gap. Germline CDR1 is MNHEY and CDR2 is SVGAGI. The CDR3 sequence is 15 residues long. The CDR3 nucleotides are TGTGCCAGCACCACAGGGATGAGACATTACTACGAGCAGTACTTC. Its translation is CASTTGMRHYYEQYF.

This clone was recorded once. The rearrangement joins TRBV4-1 to TRBJ1-1; TRBD1 is a possible D gene (5 bases). With 1 base removed from V and 0 bases from J, the gap between germline ends came to 15 bases. CDR1 MGHRA and CDR2 YSYEKL come from the germline V gene. CDR3 length equals 17 residues. CDR3 nucleotide sequence: TGCGCCAGCAGCCAAGGGGCGGCAGGGACTATGAACACTGAAGCTTTCTTT. Its protein product is CASSQGAAGTMNTEAFF.

The chain is built from TRBV7-9 and TRBJ1-1; D may be TRBD1 (6 bases). CDR1 is SEHNR and CDR2 is FQNEAQ in the germline V gene (reference sequence). The CDR3 is 12 amino acids. V lost 4 bases and J 12 bases, leaving 15 bases between the germline ends. The CDR3 nucleotides read TGTGCCAGCAGCTCCTCTACAGGGATGTCTTTCTTT. Its translation is CASSSSTGMSFF.

The V and J genes are TRBV10-3 and TRBJ2-7, with a tentative D call TRBD2 (5 bases). This CDR3 contains 14 residues. Looked up from germline, CDR1 is ENHRY and CDR2 is SYGVKD. The V end was cut by 2 bases, the J end by 3 bases, with 11 bases between. The CDR3 is CAISEGAELYEQYF. The DNA of the CDR3 is TGTGCCATCAGTGAGGGAGCGGAACTCTACGAGCAGTACTTC.

J is TRBJ2-4 and V is TRBV18; TRBD1 agrees at 9 bases. V was clipped by 5 bases and J by 9 bases; unmatched bases: 5. CDR1 and CDR2 (germline): KGHSH, LQKENI. This CDR3 has 13 residues. The CDR3 loop reads CASSSGQGIIQYF. In DNA, the CDR3 is TGTGCCAGCTCATCCGGACAGGGGATCATTCAGTACTTC.

This chain uses TRBV27 with TRBJ2-7, with 9 bases aligning to TRBD1. Germline V CDR1 and CDR2: MNHEY, SMNVEV (reference sequence). The ends lost 4 bases at V and 5 bases at J; junction bases unmatched: 6. This CDR3 has 14 amino acids. The CDR3 sequence: CASSSLQGAHEQYF. The CDR3 coding sequence is TGTGCCAGCAGTTCCCTACAGGGGGCCCACGAGCAGTACTTC.

The chain has TRBV27 and TRBJ2-5, with D maybe TRBD2 (7 bases). In germline, CDR1 is MNHEY, CDR2 SMNVEV (reference sequence). This CDR3 contains 14 residues. V was pared by 5 bases and J by 5 bases, with 15 bases between. The DNA for the CDR3 is TGTGCCAGCAGTCCCTGGGGGGGGCGGGAGACCCAGTACTTC. It codes for CASSPWGGRETQYF.

The chain has TRBV29-1 and TRBJ2-7; D could derive from TRBD1 or TRBD2 (5 bases each). Germline V gene lookup returns CDR1 SQVTM and CDR2 ANQGSEA. This CDR3 contains 12 residues. V dropped 5 bases and J dropped 2 bases, with 10 bases sitting between them. The chain's CDR3 is CSVSLGPYEQYF. In nucleotides, the CDR3 is TGCAGCGTTTCCTTGGGACCCTACGAGCAGTACTTC.

The V gene is TRBV2, the J gene TRBJ2-1; D is ambiguous. The CDR3 length is 12 residues. The germline gives CDR1 SNHLY, CDR2 FYNNEI. V gave up 4 bases and J gave up 5 bases, with 6 bases separating them. CDR3 residues: CASSGFDNEQFF. DNA for the CDR3: TGTGCCAGCAGTGGGTTCGACAATGAGCAGTTCTTC. The full variable domain, with the rest looked up from reference TRBV2 and TRBJ2-1, is EPEVTQTPSHQVTQMGQEVILRCVPISNHLYFYWYRQILGQKVEFLVSFYNNEISEKSEIFDDQFSVERPDGSNFTLKIRSTKLEDSAMYFCASSGFDNEQFFGPGTRLTVL.